One and the same sample provided the 22 T cell receptor beta chains below, sequenced in a study of Graves' ophthalmopathy and Graves' hyperthyroidism. Amplification from RNA transcripts yielded the TCR beta CDR3 regions. The library came from an HTBI-primed first-round RT-PCR and a second-round multiplex PCR. Using its own MiXCR run on the multiplex PCR reads, TCRdb lists one record per CDR3 protein. Seen here are about 220,000 distinct CDR3 sequences, about a fifth observed once, and the top ten hold 43%. Sequencing was carried out using peripheral blood. Receptors originate from a woman between 50 and 59 years old with Graves' ophthalmopathy.

This clonotype was seen at least ten times. V is TRBV5-1 and J is TRBJ2-2; D is unresolved. From germline, CDR1 is SGHRS and CDR2 YFSETQ. The CDR3 length is 14 residues. The V and J ends lost 4 bases and 1 base respectively, with 8 bases between them. CDR3 nucleotides: TGCGCCAGCAGCCCGGGCCTGAACACCGGGGAGCTGTTTTTT. Translation gives CASSPGLNTGELFF.

The sample holds many counts of this clonotype. The chain couples TRBV12-3 or TRBV12-4 to TRBJ2-4; D not certain. The CDR3 spans 15 residues. The V end was cut by 4 bases, the J end by 0 bases, with 10 bases between. The CDR3 here is CASSSSDLAKNIQYF. CDR3 in DNA: TGTGCCAGCAGTTCCTCGGACCTAGCCAAAAACATTCAGTACTTC.

This clonotype has ten or more counts. The chain employs TRBV29-1 and TRBJ1-3; D is perhaps TRBD1 (5 bases). CDR1 and CDR2 from the germline V gene are SQVTM and ANQGSEA. Trimming took 7 bases from V and 1 from J, leaving 8 bases between them. The length of the CDR3 is 12 residues. The CDR3 is CSGGESGNTIYF. CDR3 coding DNA: TGCAGCGGGGGGGAGTCTGGAAACACCATATATTTT. The full variable domain, its missing parts supplied by reference TRBV29-1 and TRBJ1-3, is SAVISQKPSRDICQRGTSLTIQCQVDSQVTMMFWYRQQPGQSLTLIATANQGSEATYESGFVIDKFPISRPNLTFSTLTVSNMSPEDSSIYLCSGGESGNTIYFGEGSWLTVV.

This clonotype was seen ten or more times. V and J are TRBV10-3 and TRBJ1-3; no clear D gene. The V gene's germline CDR1 is ENHRY and CDR2 SYGVKD. CDR3 length equals 14 residues. Trimming cost V 6 bases and J 4 bases, with 13 bases left between them. The chain's CDR3 is CAISPSTAGNTIYF. The CDR3 DNA reads as TGTGCCATCAGCCCCTCCACAGCGGGAAACACCATATATTTT.

This clonotype was observed many times. V is TRBV11-2 and J is TRBJ2-5, with TRBD1 matching over 7 bases. Per germline, CDR1 SGHAT and CDR2 FQNNGV. This CDR3 is built from 15 residues. The J segment lost 4 bases and the V segment lost 5 bases, leaving 10 bases of the junction unmatched. The DNA of the CDR3 is TGTGCCAGCAGCACAGGGGCAGGGTCGGGAGAGACCCAGTACTTC. This gives the protein CASSTGAGSGETQYF.

Note on this clonotype: A much larger clone lies a single base off, so this may be a read error. This chain connects TRBV18 to TRBJ1-5; no reliable D call. There are 13 residues in the CDR3. Germline loops: CDR1 KGHSH, CDR2 LQKENI. Trimming removed 3 bases from V and 5 bases from J, with 8 bases in between. In DNA, the CDR3 is TGTGCCAGCTCACCCTACTCGGATCAGCCCCAGCATTTT. Its translation is CASSPYSDQPQHF.

This clonotype appeared a few times. The genes are TRBV20-1 and TRBJ2-5; maybe TRBD2 (6 bases). V lost 0 bases, J lost 0 bases, and 14 bases lay in between. CDR3 length equals 16 residues. The germline V gene encodes CDR1 DFQATT and CDR2 SNEGSKA (reference sequence). The CDR3 coding sequence is TGCAGTGCTAGAGATCTACTAGCACAGTACCAAGAGACCCAGTACTTC. It translates to CSARDLLAQYQETQYF.

DNA for the CDR3: TGTGCCAGCAGTTCCGGACAGGGGCGCACCTACGAGCAGTACTTC. Translation: CASSSGQGRTYEQYF. This chain joins TRBV28 and TRBJ2-7; 9 bases line up with TRBD1. The CDR3 totals 15 residues. Trimming took 4 bases from V and 2 from J; bases not matched to a gene: 6. Germline CDR1 MDHEN, CDR2 SYDVKM. The full variable domain, its missing parts supplied by reference TRBV28 and TRBJ2-7, is DVKVTQSSRYLVKRTGEKVFLECVQDMDHENMFWYRQDPGLGLRLIYFSYDVKMKEKGDIPEGYSVSREKKERFSLILESASTNQTSMYLCASSSGQGRTYEQYFGPGTRLTVT.

The chain has TRBV6-1 and TRBJ2-7, with 7 bases that match TRBD2. V lost 7 bases, J lost 0 bases, and 12 bases stayed unmatched. Germline V lookup: CDR1 MNHNS, CDR2 SASEGT. This CDR3 contains 16 residues. CDR3 sequence reads: CASKTGGPRSSYEQYF. In DNA, the CDR3 is TGTGCCAGCAAGACGGGAGGACCAAGGAGCTCCTACGAGCAGTACTTC.

This clonotype was recorded many times. The chain uses TRBV24-1 and TRBJ1-2; no reliable D call. The CDR3 runs 15 residues. Per germline, CDR1 KGHDR and CDR2 SFDVKD. Deletions cut 3 bases from V and 5 bases from J, with 15 bases between. DNA for the CDR3: TGTGCCACCAGTGATCCGCAGAGCGCCCAATATGGCTACACCTTC. Translated: CATSDPQSAQYGYTF.

This clonotype was counted ten times or more. V usage is TRBV28 and J usage is TRBJ1-5; no clear D gene. Trimming took off 3 bases at V and 5 bases at J, with 11 bases between the two ends. The germline CDR1 and CDR2 sequences are MDHEN and SYDVKM. The CDR3 covers 14 residues. The CDR3 here is CASSLADTYQPQHF. The DNA for the CDR3 is TGTGCCAGCAGTTTGGCGGATACCTATCAGCCCCAGCATTTT.

This clonotype has a handful of counts. This chain's CDR3 is CSVDRGRTGELFF. The CDR3 DNA reads as TGCAGCGTTGACAGGGGGCGGACCGGGGAGCTGTTTTTT. V and J are TRBV29-1 and TRBJ2-2; 8 bases line up with TRBD1. V lost 3 bases to trimming and J lost 5 bases; unmatched junction nucleotides: 2. The length of the CDR3 is 13 residues. CDR1 and CDR2 from the germline V gene are SQVTM and ANQGSEA.

This clonotype was counted between two and nine times. V and J are TRBV12-3 or TRBV12-4 and TRBJ1-1; D not certain. This CDR3 spans 10 amino acids. V was pared by 8 bases and J by 9 bases, with 10 bases between. As DNA, the CDR3 is TGTGCCAGCTCCACAACCAAAGCTTTCTTT. This translates into CASSTTKAFF.

The chain is built from TRBV12-3 or TRBV12-4 and TRBJ1-1; D unresolved. The V and J ends lost 0 bases and 4 bases respectively, with 12 bases between them. CDR3 size: 15 residues. The CDR3 reads CASSLAPSAVTEAFF. The CDR3 coding sequence is TGTGCCAGCAGTTTAGCGCCGTCAGCGGTCACTGAAGCTTTCTTT.

J is TRBJ1-1 and V is TRBV6-5, with D possibly matching TRBD1 (5 bases). Germline V gene sequence: CDR1 MNHEY, CDR2 SVGAGI. V was clipped by 2 bases and J by 3 bases, with 16 bases between them. The length of the CDR3 is 16 residues. The CDR3 reads CASSYKAMGQDTEAFF. DNA of the CDR3: TGTGCCAGCAGTTACAAGGCGATGGGGCAGGACACTGAAGCTTTCTTT.

This clonotype occurred a few times. The J gene is TRBJ1-1, the V gene TRBV12-3 or TRBV12-4; D gene ambiguous. Trimming stripped 3 bases from V and 0 bases from J, with 5 bases between. The length of the CDR3 is 13 residues. In DNA form, the CDR3 reads TGTGCCAGCAGTTTTAGGTTGAACACTGAAGCTTTCTTT. Encoded protein: CASSFRLNTEAFF.

This clonotype was seen ten or more times. V and J are TRBV30 and TRBJ2-7; no clear D. Germline CDR1 is GTSNPN and CDR2 is SVGIG (reference sequence). The V gene lost 0 bases and the J gene lost 3 bases, with 12 bases spanning the gap. The CDR3 runs to 14 residues. The chain's CDR3 is CAWSVLGRSYEQYF. The CDR3, as DNA: TGTGCCTGGAGTGTATTGGGCAGGAGCTACGAGCAGTACTTC.

There are many counts of this clonotype. This sequence joins TRBV5-6 and TRBJ1-5; D remains ambiguous. Germline V gene sequence: CDR1 SGHDT, CDR2 YYEEEE. This CDR3 region has 15 residues. Trimming removed 3 bases from V and 0 bases from J, with 10 bases in between. The CDR3 bases are TGTGCCAGCAGCTCTGAATTGTATAGCAATCAGCCCCAGCATTTT. This gives the protein CASSSELYSNQPQHF. Drawing the rest from reference TRBV5-6 and TRBJ1-5, the complete variable domain is DAGVTQSPTHLIKTRGQQVTLRCSPKSGHDTVSWYQQALGQGPQFIFQYYEEEERQRGNFPDRFSGHQFPNYSSELNVNALLLGDSALYLCASSSELYSNQPQHFGDGTRLSIL.

The sample holds many counts of this clonotype. The CDR3 region is CSASKGGITEAFF. DNA of the CDR3: TGCAGTGCTAGTAAAGGGGGAATCACTGAAGCTTTCTTT. The chain recombines TRBV20-1 with TRBJ1-1, with a weak D call TRBD1 (6 bases). Germline V gene sequence: CDR1 DFQATT, CDR2 SNEGSKA (reference sequence). V lost 3 bases and J 4 bases, leaving 12 bases between the germline ends. The CDR3 covers 13 residues.

This clonotype was seen at least ten times. The V and J genes are TRBV12-3 or TRBV12-4 and TRBJ1-2; 8 nucleotides align to TRBD1. J lost 7 bases, V lost 1 base, and 2 bases had no gene match. The CDR3 has 13 amino acids. The CDR3 DNA sequence: TGTGCCAGCAGTTTAGGGACAGGGTTTGGCTACACCTTC. Its translation: CASSLGTGFGYTF.

This clonotype showed up many times. The chain links TRBV20-1 to TRBJ2-7; a possible D gene is TRBD2 (6 bases). Trimming cost V 5 bases and J 4 bases, with 18 bases left between them. The CDR3 loop spans 14 amino acids. Germline assignment: CDR1 DFQATT and CDR2 SNEGSKA (reference sequence). CDR3 sequence: CSAGAGSGEYEQYF. The DNA for the CDR3 is TGCAGTGCTGGGGCGGGTAGCGGAGAGTACGAGCAGTACTTC.

This clonotype appeared many times. The CDR3, as DNA: TGTGCCAGCAGCTCCCTTGGACAGGCGCAAGAGACCCAGTACTTC. It is translated as CASSSLGQAQETQYF. J is TRBJ2-5 and V is TRBV7-9; 7 bases align to TRBD1. Germline V lookup: CDR1 SEHNR, CDR2 FQNEAQ (reference sequence). After removal of 4 bases from V and 2 bases from J, the junction contained 7 bases not matched to a gene. The length of the CDR3 is 15 residues. Based on the CDR3 plus reference TRBV7-9 and TRBJ2-5, the full variable domain is DTGVSQNPRHKITKRGQNVTFRCDPISEHNRLYWYRQTLGQGPEFLTYFQNEAQLEKSRLLSDRFSAERPKGSFSTLEIQRTEQGDSAMYLCASSSLGQAQETQYFGPGTRLLVL.